A single sample is the source of the 10 T cell receptor beta chains below, sequenced in a study of blood T cell repertoires in COVID-19. TCRdb keeps only in-frame clones here, not all; method: immunoSEQ multiplex PCR. The top ten hold about 12% of the sample, which has 270,000 or so clones, about 86% seen once. The sample comprised peripheral blood. The receptor source for this set is a woman in her 30s with COVID-19, enrolled during active disease.

The chain is built from TRBV2 and TRBJ1-4, with a tentative D call TRBD1 (6 bases). Germline CDR1 SNHLY, CDR2 FYNNEI. The V and J ends lost 6 bases and 4 bases respectively, with 15 bases between them. The length of the CDR3 is 15 residues. CDR3 protein: CASSIGQTFNEKLFF. CDR3 DNA sequence: TGTGCCAGCAGCATAGGACAGACCTTTAATGAAAAACTGTTTTTT.

The chain carries TRBV4-1 and TRBJ2-5, with D possibly TRBD2 on 7 matching bases. With 4 bases removed from V and 2 bases from J, the gap between germline ends came to 14 bases. Germline V gene data show CDR1 as MGHRA and CDR2 as YSYEKL. CDR3 length equals 15 residues. The CDR3 is CASSPVGGHQETQYF. In DNA, the CDR3 is TGCGCCAGCAGCCCTGTGGGGGGGCATCAAGAGACCCAGTACTTC.

This clone was observed a handful of times. The rearrangement uses TRBV2 and TRBJ2-2; 10 bases are a match to TRBD2. The trim removed 4 bases at V and 4 bases at J, leaving 9 bases unmatched. CDR1 is SNHLY, CDR2 FYNNEI, per germline. This CDR3 has 17 residues. This CDR3 reads CASSARAGGPSTGELFF. DNA for the CDR3: TGTGCCAGCAGTGCGAGAGCGGGGGGGCCAAGCACCGGGGAGCTGTTTTTT.

This chain uses TRBV19 with TRBJ1-5; D perhaps matches TRBD1 (5 bases). V gave up 3 bases and J gave up 6 bases, with 12 bases separating them. There are 14 residues in the CDR3. The germline V gene encodes CDR1 LNHDA and CDR2 SQIVND (reference sequence). This chain's CDR3 is CASSIWQGGQPQHF. The CDR3 DNA sequence: TGTGCCAGTAGTATTTGGCAGGGAGGTCAGCCCCAGCATTTT.

This clone appeared a few times. V and J are TRBV28 and TRBJ1-6; D not certain. Germline values: CDR1 MDHEN, CDR2 SYDVKM. The CDR3 covers 16 residues. Trimming cost V 4 bases and J 10 bases, with 20 bases left between them. The DNA of the CDR3 is TGTGCCAGCAGTTCATACAGTAGAGGGATCGGGTCACCCCTCCACTTT. Translation gives CASSSYSRGIGSPLHF.

The chain carries TRBV28 and TRBJ2-1; D possibly corresponds to TRBD2 (5 bases). CDR1 MDHEN and CDR2 SYDVKM come from the germline V gene. Trimming pared 7 bases from V and 4 bases from J, leaving 14 bases between. This CDR3 region has 14 residues. Here the CDR3 DNA reads TGTGCCAGCACCCTGATCGGGGAGTACAATGAGCAGTTCTTC. Residues: CASTLIGEYNEQFF.

The chain recombines TRBV5-4 with TRBJ2-3; 7 bases match TRBD2. CDR3 size: 15 residues. V shed 5 bases, J shed 0 bases, and the junction held 6 bases outside the gene matches. From germline, CDR1 is SGHNT and CDR2 YYREEE (reference sequence). This CDR3 reads CASSRGEASTDTQYF. In DNA form, the CDR3 reads TGTGCCAGCAGTCGGGGGGAAGCTAGCACAGATACGCAGTATTTT.

The V and J genes are TRBV13 and TRBJ2-2; 8 nucleotides line up with TRBD2. V lost 7 bases, J lost 4 bases, and 5 bases stayed unmatched. This CDR3 has 14 residues. The germline gives CDR1 PRHDT, CDR2 FYEKMQ (reference sequence). CDR3 in amino acids: CASTYGGATGELFF. DNA for the CDR3: TGTGCCAGCACCTACGGGGGGGCCACCGGGGAGCTGTTTTTT.

V gene TRBV5-6 combines with J gene TRBJ1-2; D may be TRBD1 (6 bases). CDR3 length: 14 residues. Germline V gives CDR1 SGHDT, CDR2 YYEEEE. V lost 5 bases and J lost 5, with 16 bases in between. CDR3: CASSLNRVRYGYTF. In DNA, the CDR3 is TGTGCCAGCAGTCTTAACAGGGTTAGGTATGGCTACACCTTC.

V is TRBV27 and J is TRBJ2-1; 7 bases are shared with TRBD1. J lost 3 bases, V lost 4 bases, and 15 bases had no gene match. Germline V gene sequence: CDR1 MNHEY, CDR2 SMNVEV (reference sequence). This CDR3 is 18 amino acids long. CDR3 residues: CASSSPGRQGSNYNEQFF. CDR3 in DNA: TGTGCCAGCAGTTCACCCGGTAGACAGGGATCCAACTACAATGAGCAGTTCTTC.